This is a list of T cell receptor beta chains from one sample in a study of blood T cell repertoires in COVID-19. The assay was immunoSEQ multiplex PCR, and TCRdb's table has in-frame clones only and misses some. This table has under 250,000 clones, under 90% appearing once. The sample was PBMCs or T cells enriched from blood (not recorded which). Receptor source: a woman under 40 with acute COVID-19. Each CDR3 is given with its conserved first and last residue. Fields, in order: D gene, J gene, V gene, clone size, CDR3 length, CDR3 protein, CDR3 DNA. D genes are given only for firm matches. Clone sizes are given selectively: once, few, many, or a class where the clone is expanded.

>TRBD1|TRBJ2-2|TRBV4-1|-|19
CASSHPGQGPSLGTGELFF
TGCGCCAGCAGCCACCCGGGACAGGGACCCAGTCTAGGCACCGGGGAGCTGTTTTTT
>TRBD1|TRBJ1-5|TRBV6-6|-|13
CASMVGGRQPQHF
TGTGCCAGCATGGTAGGGGGCAGGCAGCCCCAGCATTTT
>TRBD1|TRBJ1-5|TRBV2|-|13
CASSGQGATPQHF
TGTGCCAGCAGTGGACAGGGGGCAACGCCCCAGCATTTT
>-|TRBJ1-3|TRBV6-2/TRBV6-3|-|17
CASSYSSGGAFGNTIYF
TGTGCCAGCAGTTACTCCTCCGGGGGGGCATTTGGAAACACCATATATTTT
>TRBD1|TRBJ1-2|TRBV28|medium-sized|15
CASRGRDRRFYGYTF
TGTGCCAGCAGGGGAAGGGACAGACGATTCTATGGCTACACCTTC
>TRBD1|TRBJ2-7|TRBV9|-|13
CASSEGQKHEQYF
TGTGCCAGCAGCGAGGGACAGAAGCACGAGCAGTACTTC
>TRBD1|TRBJ2-7|TRBV29-1|once|15
CSVAKGTGGSYEQYF
TGCAGCGTTGCCAAGGGGACAGGGGGCTCCTACGAGCAGTACTTC
>-|TRBJ2-2|TRBV2|-|18
CASSEAPLGDRGTGELFF
TGTGCCAGCAGTGAGGCCCCTCTGGGCGACCGTGGCACCGGGGAGCTGTTTTTT
>TRBD2|TRBJ2-7|TRBV5-1|-|18
CASSLGLAGPQIIYEQYF
TGCGCCAGCAGCTTGGGACTAGCGGGCCCACAGATAATATACGAGCAGTACTTC
>-|TRBJ2-7|TRBV6-6|-|13
CASNPDSSYEQYF
TGTGCCAGCAATCCGGACAGCTCCTACGAGCAGTACTTC
>-|TRBJ1-2|TRBV7-9|-|12
CASSFRAYGYTF
TGTGCCAGCAGCTTCAGGGCCTATGGCTACACCTTC
>-|TRBJ1-3|TRBV6-5|-|13
CASSRDKGNTIYF
TGTGCCAGCAGCCGGGACAAGGGAAACACCATATATTTT
>-|TRBJ2-2|TRBV5-1|-|16
CASSLVLAENTGELFF
TGCGCCAGCAGCTTGGTACTGGCGGAGAACACCGGGGAGCTGTTTTTT
>-|TRBJ1-2|TRBV4-1|-|18
CASSQRDRRVGVGYGYTF
TGCGCCAGCAGCCAACGCGATCGAAGGGTAGGGGTTGGCTATGGCTACACCTTC
>TRBD1|TRBJ2-3|TRBV9|-|15
CASSVGTGSTDTQYF
TGTGCCAGCAGCGTAGGGACAGGGAGCACAGATACGCAGTATTTT
>-|TRBJ1-6|TRBV27|few|14
CASSIYRVNSPLHF
TGTGCCAGCAGTATATACAGGGTCAACTCACCCCTCCACTTT
>TRBD2|TRBJ2-5|TRBV20-1|-|11
CSAPRAGDQYF
TGCAGTGCCCCAAGGGCGGGGGACCAGTACTTC
>TRBD1|TRBJ1-6|TRBV5-1|-|16
CASSLLTGGDNSPLHF
TGCGCCAGCAGCCTACTAACAGGGGGGGATAATTCACCCCTCCACTTT
>-|TRBJ2-2|TRBV7-9|few|16
CASSLLEGGPTGELFF
TGTGCCAGCAGCCTCCTGGAGGGGGGGCCCACCGGGGAGCTGTTTTTT
>-|TRBJ2-1|TRBV11-3|-|17
CASSLDYGEAPYNEQFF
TGTGCCAGCAGCTTAGATTACGGGGAAGCCCCCTACAATGAGCAGTTCTTC
>-|TRBJ1-1|TRBV5-5|-|16
CASSLAPGVMNTEAFF
TGTGCCAGCAGCTTGGCACCAGGGGTCATGAACACTGAAGCTTTCTTT
>TRBD1|TRBJ2-2|TRBV27|-|15
CASIGAGGNTGELFF
TGTGCCAGCATCGGGGCAGGGGGGAACACCGGGGAGCTGTTTTTT